A selection of T cell receptor beta chains follows, all from one sample in a study of cytomegalovirus exposure and HLA in healthy donors. The repertoire was sequenced with immunoSEQ multiplex PCR; TCRdb's copy has only in-frame clones and lacks some. The sample records around 150,000 clones, roughly 85% being singletons. The sequencing input was PBMCs. All receptors come from a man between 40 and 49 years old in good health and CMV-seronegative. Each CDR3 is given with its conserved first and last residue. The order of the fields is V gene, J gene, CDR3 protein.

TRBV5-1,TRBJ2-5,CASSLGGGGQETQYF
TRBV5-6,TRBJ2-7,CASSPTGVYEQYF
TRBV5-1,TRBJ2-3,CASSLGQGQGGTDTQYF
TRBV6-6,TRBJ2-6,CASTQGQGAGANGLTF
TRBV6-4,TRBJ2-3,CASSPLAGAFTDTQYF
TRBV6-1,TRBJ2-6,CASSDYRITGRANVLTF
TRBV4-1,TRBJ1-5,CASSQAGDSSQAQHF
TRBV5-1,TRBJ2-7,CASRQGTYEQYF
TRBV28,TRBJ2-4,CASSPIAGGPSGAKNIQYF
TRBV5-1,TRBJ2-7,CASSMDSLSYEQYF
TRBV6-5,TRBJ2-7,CASSEFGQAGQYF
TRBV7-2,TRBJ2-1,CASSGLGLNEQFF
TRBV10-3,TRBJ2-6,CAISDRLGTAVSGANVLTF
TRBV5-4,TRBJ2-3,CASSQPSGTSTDTQYF
TRBV28,TRBJ2-4,CASSPSSAGAGNIQYF
TRBV5-1,TRBJ2-2,CASSLGPRGNTGELFF
TRBV6-5,TRBJ2-1,CASSYQGSSGNNEQFF
TRBV19,TRBJ2-1,CASSIAQGGSSYNEQFF
TRBV27,TRBJ2-3,CASSFWGLADTQYF
TRBV19,TRBJ2-7,CASSMTIYEQYF
TRBV13,TRBJ1-5,CASSFQINQPQHF
TRBV6-4,TRBJ2-1,CASTGNVAGVRSYNEQFF
TRBV9,TRBJ2-3,CASSALHSTDTQYF
TRBV7-9,TRBJ2-7,CASSPRGGTPYEQYF
TRBV19,TRBJ2-1,CAANEGGSSYNEQFF
TRBV6-5,TRBJ2-7,CASSVTRNYEQYF
TRBV4-1,TRBJ2-7,CASSQVPGTGTYEQYF
TRBV5-6,TRBJ2-1,CASSLVSEGHAGNEQFF